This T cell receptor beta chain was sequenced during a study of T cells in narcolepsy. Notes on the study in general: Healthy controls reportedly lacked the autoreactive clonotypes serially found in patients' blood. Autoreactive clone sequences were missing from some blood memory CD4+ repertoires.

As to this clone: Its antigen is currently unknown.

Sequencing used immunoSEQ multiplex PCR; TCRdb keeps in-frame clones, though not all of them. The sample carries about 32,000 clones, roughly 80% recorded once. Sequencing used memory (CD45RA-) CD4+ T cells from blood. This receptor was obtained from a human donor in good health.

This CDR3 is CASSRIQGGETQYF. Here the CDR3 DNA reads TGCGCCAGCAGCCGAATACAGGGAGGAGAGACCCAGTACTTC. The V gene is TRBV4-3, the J gene TRBJ2-5, with D perhaps assigned TRBD1 or TRBD2 (6 bases each). V dropped 4 bases and J dropped 4 bases, with 13 bases sitting between them. There are 14 residues in the CDR3. CDR1 is LGHNA and CDR2 is YSLEER in the germline V gene.